This TCR beta chain was recorded in a study of T cells in Graves' hyperthyroidism and ophthalmopathy. Whole-study context: Peripheral blood was secured at the point of initial diagnosis, before any treatment. Study results and limitations: In the blood, most expanded thyroid clonotypes above 0.001 appeared as well.

The V gene's germline CDR1 is SNHLY and CDR2 FYNNEI. J gave up 4 bases and V 6 bases, and 11 bases lay outside the gene matches. The length of the CDR3 is 16 residues. Uncontrolled infection, other autoimmune disease, pregnancy or lactation led to exclusion. Amplification of TCR beta CDR3 regions used RNA as the template. TCR CDR3 underwent first-round RT-PCR with the HTBI primer set. TCRdb independently ran MiXCR on the multiplex PCR reads; one entry per CDR3 protein. The repertoire holds 300,000 to 450,000 distinct CDR3 sequences, with less than 20% as singletons. This clonotype was counted many times. Its target is not known.

V usage is TRBV2 and J usage is TRBJ1-5; 8 bases are a match to TRBD1. Sequenced input: blood. This TCR came from a young woman with Graves' hyperthyroidism that later progressed to Graves' ophthalmopathy. CDR3 sequence (DNA): TGTGCCAGCAGCCTTCAAGACAGGGGCTGGAATCAGCCCCAGCATTTT. Its protein is CASSLQDRGWNQPQHF.